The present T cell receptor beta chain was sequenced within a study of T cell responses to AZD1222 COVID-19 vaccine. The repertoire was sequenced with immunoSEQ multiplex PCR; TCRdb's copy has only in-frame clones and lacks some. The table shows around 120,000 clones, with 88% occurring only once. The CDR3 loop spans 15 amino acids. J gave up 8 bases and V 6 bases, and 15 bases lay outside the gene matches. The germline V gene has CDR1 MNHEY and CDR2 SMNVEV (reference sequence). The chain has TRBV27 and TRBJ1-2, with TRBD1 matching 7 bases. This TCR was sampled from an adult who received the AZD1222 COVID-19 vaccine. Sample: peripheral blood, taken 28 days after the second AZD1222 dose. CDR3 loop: CASRQLVGTVKGYTF. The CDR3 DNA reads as TGTGCCAGCAGACAGTTGGTAGGGACAGTTAAGGGCTACACCTTC.